This T cell receptor (beta chain) was captured by sequencing in a study of CD8 T cells in ankylosing spondylitis (dated by TCRdb to 2016 to 2017). Notes on the research overall: The study profiled T cell receptor beta repertoires in healthy donors and ankylosing spondylitis patients to find disease-linked TCR variants. In total, the full study cohort was made up of about 110 healthy donors and 25 to 30 ankylosing spondylitis patients. Peripheral blood was sampled, and synovial fluid was also collected from ankylosing spondylitis patients.

This clonotype was seen many times. The clone's antigen remains unknown. No clone much larger than this one lies a single base away; base qualities are absent. Sequencing relied on an Illumina HiSeq 2500. TCR beta libraries were prepared by quantitative 5'-RACE with molecular barcodes. The study's own analysis went as follows. A new computational method, built on a probabilistic model of VDJ rearrangement, was used to identify disease-linked TCR variants. The raw public reads went through TCRdb reprocessing: fastp at Q25, MiXCR clone calling, in-frame beta chains kept. Rows are combined by CDR3 protein, so each entry shows the most common genes and DNA. The V and J calls were determined by TCRdb, not by the authors. Present in this sample are about 220,000 distinct CDR3 sequences, about 7.3% of which were seen just once. Of the sample, approximately 15% is held by the ten largest clones. V is clipped by 0 bases and J by 1 base, and the sequence between their germline boundaries is 7 bases long. Inclusive of the bounding cysteine and phenylalanine, the CDR3 is 14 residues long. Only the CDR3 part of the read is kept: 42 bases, read in frame from the first base. CDR1 SGHDT and CDR2 YYEEEE are derived from the germline V gene.

The study at large found these results: Blood from ankylosing spondylitis patients appeared to be characterized by a TCR beta motif made up of several highly homologous amino acid variants. The disease-linked clones had a CD8+ phenotype and were found at relatively low frequencies in peripheral blood. Some TCR beta motif variants had previously been reported in synovial fluid and blood of reactive arthritis patients, which suggested common disease-initiation mechanisms. The disease-linked clones were reported to be significantly enriched in matched synovial fluid samples from ankylosing spondylitis patients.

The chain employs TRBV5-6 and TRBJ2-5, with the D gene uncertain. The TCR was taken from a male donor with ankylosing spondylitis. Sequenced input: blood, either unsorted or a sorted T cell fraction (not recorded which). In nucleotide form, the sequence is TGTGCCAGCAGCTTGGCTGGGCTCCAAGAGACCCAGTACTTC. Translated, this is CASSLAGLQETQYF. Reference TRBV5-6 and TRBJ2-5 proteins supply the regions before and after the CDR3; the full variable domain is: DAGVTQSPTHLIKTRGQQVTLRCSPKSGHDTVSWYQQALGQGPQFIFQYYEEEERQRGNFPDRFSGHQFPNYSSELNVNALLLGDSALYLCASSLAGLQETQYFGPGTRLLVL.